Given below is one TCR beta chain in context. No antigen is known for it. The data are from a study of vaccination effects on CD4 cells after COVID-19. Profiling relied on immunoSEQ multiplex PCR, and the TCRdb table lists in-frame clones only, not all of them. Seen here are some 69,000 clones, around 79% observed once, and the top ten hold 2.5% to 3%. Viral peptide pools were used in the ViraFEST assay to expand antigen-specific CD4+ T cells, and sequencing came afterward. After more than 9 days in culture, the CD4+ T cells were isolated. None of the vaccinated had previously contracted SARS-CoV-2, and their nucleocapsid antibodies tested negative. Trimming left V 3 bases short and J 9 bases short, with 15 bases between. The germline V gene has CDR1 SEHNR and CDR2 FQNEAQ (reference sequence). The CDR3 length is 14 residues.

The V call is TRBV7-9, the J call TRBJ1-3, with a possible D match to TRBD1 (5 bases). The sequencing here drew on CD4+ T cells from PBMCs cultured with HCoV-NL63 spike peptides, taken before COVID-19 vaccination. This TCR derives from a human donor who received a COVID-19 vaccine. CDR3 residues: CASSFMDTQGTIYF. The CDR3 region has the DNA TGTGCCAGCAGCTTTATGGACACCCAGGGCACCATATATTTT.